This T cell receptor beta chain comes out of a study of cytomegalovirus exposure and HLA in healthy donors. Study observations and caveats: The tendency of first-cohort TCR clusters to co-occur in the roughly 130 validation repertoires emerged from a later analysis.

Notes on this clone: The antigen remains undetermined.

Unmatched junction bases numbered 2, after V lost 2 bases and J lost 5 bases. Germline lookup yields CDR1 MDHEN and CDR2 SYDVKM. The CDR3 is 14 residues long. The method was immunoSEQ multiplex PCR; TCRdb's version includes in-frame clones alone and lacks a portion of them. Among more than 90,000 clones listed, more than 70% were seen once. V is TRBV28 and J is TRBJ2-2, with 7 bases lining up with TRBD1. Specimen: PBMCs. The receptor was derived from a man aged 18 to 29 in good health and CMV-seronegative. This CDR3 is CASSLRDRTGELFF. CDR3 coding DNA: TGTGCCAGCAGTTTACGGGACAGAACCGGGGAGCTGTTTTTT.